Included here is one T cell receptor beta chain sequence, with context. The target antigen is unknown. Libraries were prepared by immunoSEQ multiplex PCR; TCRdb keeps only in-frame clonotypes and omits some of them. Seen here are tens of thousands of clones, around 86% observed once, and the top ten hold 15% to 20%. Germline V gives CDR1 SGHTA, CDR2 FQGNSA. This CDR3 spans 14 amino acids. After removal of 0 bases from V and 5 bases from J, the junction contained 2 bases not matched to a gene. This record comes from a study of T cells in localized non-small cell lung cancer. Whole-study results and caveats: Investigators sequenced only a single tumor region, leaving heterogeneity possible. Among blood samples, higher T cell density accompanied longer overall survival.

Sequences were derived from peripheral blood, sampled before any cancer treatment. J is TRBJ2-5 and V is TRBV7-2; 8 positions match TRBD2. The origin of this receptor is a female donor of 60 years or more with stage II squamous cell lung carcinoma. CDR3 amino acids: CASSLALAGETQYF. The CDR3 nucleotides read TGTGCCAGCAGCTTAGCCCTAGCGGGTGAGACCCAGTACTTC.